What follows are 27 T cell receptor beta chains derived from one specimen sequenced in a study of T cells in women clearing cervical HPV infection. Here immunoSEQ multiplex PCR was the method, and the copy in TCRdb shows in-frame clones only, minus some. Recorded here are roughly 22,000 clones; the top ten clones represent 3% to 4%. Sequenced sample: blood buffy coat. These receptors were obtained from a woman aged 18 to 75 with a cervical HPV16 infection that either progressed to CIN3+ or cleared (not recorded which).

Incomplete CDR3 DNA: TGTGCCAGCAGCTTAGCTGTAGATGGTTACGAG. Its translation: CASSLAVDGYE. The CDR3 as a whole reads CASSLAVDGYEQYF. V gene TRBV7-8 combines with J gene TRBJ2-7; the D is unclear. The read ends 3 residues early relative to the CDR3; the germline J gene fills the gap. The germline gives CDR1 SGHVS, CDR2 FQNEAQ. V shed 0 bases and J shed 4 bases, with 10 bases lying between them. The CDR3 has 14 residues.

Worth noting for this clone: The CDR3 is cut off 3 residues early in the read; its end comes from the germline J gene. V usage is TRBV29-1 and J usage is TRBJ1-1; a possible D gene is TRBD1 (6 bases). Germline V gene sequence: CDR1 SQVTM, CDR2 ANQGSEA. V dropped 7 bases and J dropped 6 bases, with 15 bases sitting between them. The CDR3 spans 12 residues. CDR3 in amino acids: CSARRQDSEAFF. Partial CDR3 DNA: TGCAGCGCCCGAAGACAGGATTCTGAA.

Comments on this clone: The read gets to within 3 residues of the CDR3 end, and the germline J gene fills in the rest. The chain uses TRBV10-3 and TRBJ2-3, with D possibly TRBD1 on 6 matching bases. The ends were cut back, 9 bases at V and 4 bases at J, with 14 bases in the middle. The CDR3 covers 13 residues. CDR1 ENHRY and CDR2 SYGVKD come from the germline V gene. Here the CDR3 reads CAIRITGSDTQYF. The part of the CDR3 DNA that was read is TGTGCCATTAGAATCACAGGGTCAGATACG.

With regard to this clone: The read terminates 3 residues ahead of where the CDR3 ends, so the germline J gene completes it. The chain combines TRBV4-2 with TRBJ2-4, with a tentative D call TRBD2 (6 bases). CDR1 LGHNA and CDR2 YNFKEQ come from the germline V gene. The CDR3 extends over 13 amino acids. The CDR3 here is CASSQEISGGQYF. The sequenced CDR3 bases are TGTGCCAGCAGCCAAGAGATCTCCGGGGGT.

As for this clone: The observed sequence ends 3 residues before the CDR3 terminus, with the missing tail filled in from the germline J gene. The chain carries TRBV19 and TRBJ2-7, with 8 positions matching TRBD2. Germline lookup yields CDR1 LNHDA and CDR2 SQIVND (reference sequence). The CDR3 sequence is 15 residues long. The ends lost 3 bases at V and 1 base at J; junction bases unmatched: 5. The CDR3 loop reads CASSISSGPSYEQYF. The sequenced part of the CDR3 DNA is TGTGCCAGTAGTATCTCTAGCGGGCCGTCCTACGAG.

On this clone itself: The read ends 3 residues before the CDR3 terminus; that terminus is restored from the germline J gene. The V and J genes are TRBV7-6 and TRBJ1-5; the D is unclear. Germline assignment: CDR1 SGHVS and CDR2 FNYEAQ. V lost 6 bases and J 0 bases, leaving 6 bases between the germline ends. The CDR3 covers 13 residues. The CDR3 DNA, read in part, is TGTGCCAGCAGTCGTTATAGCAATCAGCCC. It yields the protein CASSRYSNQP. The whole CDR3 is CASSRYSNQPQHF. Variable domain in full (rest from reference TRBV7-6 and TRBJ1-5): GAGVSQSPRYKVTKRGQDVALRCDPISGHVSLYWYRQALGQGPEFLTYFNYEAQQDKSGLPNDRFSAERPEGSISTLTIQRTEQRDSAMYRCASSRYSNQPQHFGDGTRLSIL.

In regard to this clone: A read error may account for a junction end that differs from germline. Sequencing ends 3 residues short of the CDR3 end; the germline J gene provides the rest. The chain joins TRBV4-2 to TRBJ1-5; no definite D call. CDR1 LGHNA and CDR2 YNFKEQ come from the germline V gene. The CDR3 length is 15 residues. The CDR3: CASSQVFGSNQPQHF. The sequenced part of the CDR3 DNA is TGCGCCAGCAGCCAAGTCTTCGGGAGCAATCAGCCC.

Remarks on this clone: The read ends 3 residues before the CDR3 terminus; that terminus is restored from the germline J gene. The chain carries TRBV7-8 and TRBJ2-3, with TRBD1 matching 7 bases. V was pared by 3 bases and J by 5 bases, with 11 bases of the junction left unmatched. CDR3 length equals 16 residues. Germline CDR1 reads SGHVS; CDR2 reads FQNEAQ. CDR3 amino acids: CASSFSGRGIGDTQYF. CDR3 DNA (partial): TGTGCCAGCAGCTTTTCTGGCAGGGGGATAGGAGATACG.

With regard to this clone: The sequenced fragment ends 3 residues before the CDR3 boundary, so the rest is inferred from the germline J gene. J is TRBJ2-5 and V is TRBV3-1 (or the pseudogene TRBV3-2), with 7 nucleotides matching TRBD2. The germline V gene encodes CDR1 LGHDT and CDR2 YNNKEL (reference sequence). The CDR3 length is 15 residues. J lost 4 bases, V lost 0 bases, and 5 bases had no gene match. The CDR3 sequence: CASSQDSPSGETQYF. The CDR3 bases that were read are TGTGCCAGCAGCCAAGATTCGCCTAGCGGAGAGACC.

Regarding this clone: Read coverage stops 3 residues before the CDR3 terminus; the germline J gene supplies the remainder. The chain recombines TRBV20-1 with TRBJ1-1; possible D gene TRBD1, 5 bases. CDR3 length equals 15 residues. CDR1 and CDR2 from the germline V gene are DFQATT and SNEGSKA (reference sequence). CDR3 DNA, as far as it was read: TGCAGTGCTATTCTGGTGCGGGGACCCCATTACGAA. This codes for CSAILVRGPHYE. The whole CDR3 region reads CSAILVRGPHYEAFF.

The CDR3 bases that were read are TGTGCCAGCAGTTTTGGGGGGCAAGAGACC. Amino acids: CASSFGGQET. The whole CDR3 sequence reads CASSFGGQETQYF. The chain couples TRBV12-3 or TRBV12-4 to TRBJ2-5; D may be TRBD2 (6 bases). Read data end 3 residues before the CDR3 end; the end is taken from the germline J gene. Trimming left V 3 bases short and J 2 bases short, with 7 bases between. The CDR3 length is 13 residues.

Concerning this clone itself: The CDR3 end lies 3 residues beyond the end of the read and is filled in from the germline J gene. The J gene is TRBJ1-5, the V gene TRBV6-1; D is undetermined. Deletions cut 3 bases from V and 5 bases from J, with 11 bases between. Germline loops: CDR1 MNHNS, CDR2 SASEGT. This CDR3 spans 14 amino acids. The CDR3 protein is CASSETPDHQPQHF. The CDR3 bases that were read are TGTGCCAGCAGTGAGACACCTGATCATCAGCCC.

Worth noting for this clone: The read is 3 residues too short to cover the CDR3 end, so that end is filled in from the germline J gene. The rearrangement links TRBV7-8 to TRBJ2-1, with D possibly being TRBD2 (6 bases). The CDR3 covers 15 residues. Germline loops: CDR1 SGHVS, CDR2 FQNEAQ. The V end was cut by 4 bases, the J end by 4 bases, with 14 bases between. The CDR3 sequence: CASSSRLGSYNEQFF. Incomplete CDR3 DNA: TGTGCCAGCAGCTCGCGACTAGGTTCATACAATGAG.

The chain's CDR3 is CSARPQMSTDTQYF. The covered CDR3 bases are TGCAGTGCTAGACCGCAGATGAGCACAGATACG. This chain uses TRBV20-1 with TRBJ2-3; D gene uncertain. The sequenced fragment ends 3 residues before the CDR3 boundary, so the rest is inferred from the germline J gene. Trimming cost V 2 bases and J 0 bases, with 9 bases left between them. This CDR3 comprises 14 residues. The germline V gene has CDR1 DFQATT and CDR2 SNEGSKA (reference sequence).

CDR3: CASSGLGFSTDTQYF. The covered CDR3 bases are TGTGCCAGCAGTGGACTAGGCTTTAGCACAGATACG. The J gene is TRBJ2-3, the V gene TRBV2; D is possibly TRBD2 (6 bases). The read falls 3 residues short of the CDR3 end, and the missing part is taken from the germline J gene. The CDR3 contains 15 residues. Germline-derived CDR1 and CDR2 are SNHLY and FYNNEI. V was shortened by 4 bases and J by 0 bases, with 11 bases between the two germline ends.

Turning to this clone: The read ends 3 residues before the CDR3 terminus; that terminus is restored from the germline J gene. The rearrangement links TRBV2 to TRBJ2-5; 8 nucleotides match TRBD1. J gave up 3 bases and V 5 bases, and 8 bases lay outside the gene matches. Germline loops: CDR1 SNHLY, CDR2 FYNNEI. This CDR3 has 15 amino acids. Incomplete CDR3 DNA: TGTGCCAGCAGTACCTCGACAGGGGTAGAAGAGACC. Translated: CASSTSTGVEET. Given in full, the CDR3 is CASSTSTGVEETQYF.

On this clone itself: Read coverage stops 3 residues before the CDR3 terminus; the germline J gene supplies the remainder. V usage is TRBV5-1 and J usage is TRBJ1-1; TRBD1 agrees at 7 bases. Germline V CDR1 and CDR2: SGHRS, YFSETQ. Losses at the gene ends were 4 bases for V and 2 bases for J; bases not matched to a gene: 8. The CDR3 is 15 residues long. The CDR3 bases that were read are TGCGCCAGCAGCGGGGCGACAGGGTTTAACACTGAA. Residues: CASSGATGFNTE. The entire CDR3 is CASSGATGFNTEAFF.

To note about this clone: The read is 3 residues too short to cover the CDR3 end, so that end is filled in from the germline J gene. The chain uses TRBV2 and TRBJ2-7; 8 bases line up with TRBD2. The J segment lost 5 bases and the V segment lost 8 bases, leaving 8 bases of the junction unmatched. CDR3 length: 13 residues. The germline gives CDR1 SNHLY, CDR2 FYNNEI. The CDR3 region is CASYRLAQDEQYF. The part of the CDR3 DNA that was read is TGTGCCAGCTACCGACTAGCGCAGGACGAG.

For this clone: The read terminates 3 residues before the CDR3 end, so the remaining end is supplied by the germline J gene. The J gene is TRBJ1-2, the V gene TRBV19, with 10 nucleotides matching TRBD1. The germline gives CDR1 LNHDA, CDR2 SQIVND (reference sequence). Trimming took 3 bases from V and 4 from J; bases not matched to a gene: 5. The CDR3 is made up of 15 amino acids. CDR3 loop: CASSIDRGQGYGYTF. The covered CDR3 bases are TGTGCCAGTAGTATCGACAGGGGGCAAGGCTATGGC.

Note on this clone: The read ends 3 residues early relative to the CDR3; the germline J gene fills the gap. The chain uses TRBV5-1 and TRBJ2-3; no firm D call. The V end was cut by 0 bases, the J end by 2 bases, with 7 bases between. This CDR3 has 14 amino acids. In germline, CDR1 is SGHRS, CDR2 YFSETQ. CDR3 sequence reads: CASSLASFTDTQYF. The DNA read from the CDR3 is TGCGCCAGCAGCTTGGCGTCTTTCACAGATACG.

CDR3 DNA, as far as it was read: TGTGCCAGTAGTATCGCTCAGGGCCGTTCAGCTAACTATGGC. Its protein product is CASSIAQGRSANYG. In full, the CDR3 is CASSIAQGRSANYGYTF. The genes are TRBV19 and TRBJ1-2; D might be TRBD1 (5 bases). Read sequence stops 3 residues before the CDR3 end, and the germline J gene provides the missing end. V shed 3 bases and J shed 0 bases, with 17 bases lying between them. The CDR3 spans 17 residues. Germline V CDR1 and CDR2: LNHDA, SQIVND (reference sequence).

Of note for this clone: The read halts 3 residues ahead of the CDR3 end, with the missing end drawn from the germline J gene. The rearrangement uses TRBV11-2 and TRBJ1-1, with D perhaps matching TRBD1 (5 bases). Per the germline V gene, CDR1 is SGHAT and CDR2 is FQNNGV. Trimming stripped 5 bases from V and 1 base from J, with 8 bases between. This CDR3 is 13 amino acids long. The sequenced CDR3 bases are TGTGCCAGCAGCGTGGGGGGGAACACTGAA. It is translated as CASSVGGNTE. The whole CDR3 protein reads CASSVGGNTEAFF.

Details on this clone: The read stops 3 residues short of the end of the CDR3; the missing end is completed from the germline J gene. The chain employs TRBV7-2 and TRBJ2-7; no reliable D call. V lost 2 bases and J 5 bases, leaving 4 bases between the germline ends. This CDR3 has 11 amino acids. CDR1 SGHTA and CDR2 FQGNSA come from the germline V gene. The sequenced CDR3 bases are TGTGCCAGCAGCTTAACGGACGAG. Protein product: CASSLTDE. The full CDR3 sequence reads CASSLTDEQYF.

A word on this clone: Coverage ceases 3 residues before the CDR3 finishes, and the germline J gene fills in the end. The rearrangement links TRBV20-1 to TRBJ2-7; tentative D call: TRBD2 (6 bases). The CDR3 has 14 amino acids. Germline CDR1 and CDR2: DFQATT and SNEGSKA (reference sequence). V was shortened by 3 bases and J by 6 bases, with 18 bases between the two germline ends. CDR3 protein: CSASSAGSPGEQYF. Incomplete CDR3 DNA: TGCAGTGCTAGTTCGGCGGGGAGCCCCGGCGAG.

A remark on this clone: The CDR3 is cut off 3 residues early in the read; its end comes from the germline J gene. V is TRBV6-9 and J is TRBJ2-1; 11 bases map to TRBD2. The length of the CDR3 is 16 residues. V lost 5 bases, J lost 5 bases, and 8 bases stayed unmatched. Per the germline V gene, CDR1 is MNHGY and CDR2 is SVAAGI. The sequenced CDR3 bases are TGTGCCAGCAGTGAGTCCGGGACTAGCGGCGACAATGAG. It codes for CASSESGTSGDNE. The entire CDR3 protein reads CASSESGTSGDNEQFF.

To note about this clone: Coverage ceases 3 residues before the CDR3 finishes, and the germline J gene fills in the end. The gene calls are TRBV5-6 and TRBJ1-2; D possibly corresponds to TRBD1 (5 bases). Between the trimmed V and J ends, which lost 4 bases and 5 bases, there was a span of 9 bases. The CDR3 has 12 residues. CDR1 and CDR2 (germline): SGHDT, YYEEEE. The CDR3 sequence is CASSPQGYGYTF. The sequenced CDR3 bases are TGTGCCAGCAGCCCCCAGGGTTATGGC.

Comments on this clone: The read halts 3 residues ahead of the CDR3 end, with the missing end drawn from the germline J gene. The rearrangement uses TRBV2 and TRBJ1-2; weak D call: TRBD1 (6 bases). The CDR3 runs to 14 residues. Trimming pared 3 bases from V and 1 base from J, leaving 9 bases between. Germline values: CDR1 SNHLY, CDR2 FYNNEI. The covered CDR3 bases are TGTGCCAGCAGTGAGCAGGGGAATAACTATGGC. This gives the protein CASSEQGNNYG. The whole CDR3 region reads CASSEQGNNYGYTF.